This TCR beta chain was found in a study of patients and donors after allogeneic stem cell transplantation. TCRdb analysed the RT-PCR reads with MiXCR anew, one entry per CDR3 protein. The sample shows about 57,000 distinct CDR3 sequences, less than 15% of them seen only once. V lost 4 bases and J 2 bases, leaving 15 bases between the germline ends. The CDR3 length is 15 residues. Germline CDR1 is SGHRS and CDR2 is YFSETQ. The chain has TRBV5-1 and TRBJ1-2; D possibly corresponds to TRBD1 (6 bases). This clonotype originated in a human donor who was either an allogeneic HSCT recipient or a stem cell or donor lymphocyte infusion donor (not recorded which). It is not recorded whose cells these are; they may come from a transplant donor. Material for sequencing was blood, either unsorted or a sorted T cell fraction (not recorded which). The CDR3 reads CASSRDRTENYGYTF. In nucleotides, the CDR3 is TGCGCCAGCAGCCGTGATAGGACAGAAAACTATGGCTACACCTTC.